The 10 T cell receptor beta chains given below trace back to one sample, sequenced in a study of blood T cell repertoires in COVID-19. Here immunoSEQ multiplex PCR was the method, and the copy in TCRdb shows in-frame clones only, minus some. Here the sample spans 150,000 to 200,000 clones, about nine tenths being singletons. Sequenced sample: peripheral blood. These receptors all come from a woman in her sixties or seventies with acute or convalescent COVID-19.

The chain is built from TRBV10-1 and TRBJ2-7, with 14 bases aligning to TRBD2. The CDR3 contains 16 residues. CDR1 is WNHNN, CDR2 SYGVQD, per germline (reference sequence). The J segment lost 6 bases and the V segment lost 2 bases, leaving 6 bases of the junction unmatched. CDR3 coding DNA: TGCGCCAGCAGTGAGCGAGGACTAGCGGGAGGTTTCGAGCAGTACTTC. Amino acids: CASSERGLAGGFEQYF.

The genes are TRBV2 and TRBJ2-5, with D tentatively TRBD1 (6 bases). CDR3 length: 12 amino acids. The V gene lost 4 bases and the J gene lost 4 bases, with 7 bases spanning the gap. CDR1 SNHLY and CDR2 FYNNEI come from the germline V gene. The CDR3 loop is CASSARGETQYF. The CDR3 nucleotides are TGTGCCAGCAGTGCCAGGGGAGAGACCCAGTACTTC.

This CDR3 is CASELGQGGPYEQYF. The DNA for the CDR3 is TGTGCCAGCGAATTAGGACAGGGAGGACCCTACGAGCAGTACTTC. The J gene is TRBJ2-7, the V gene TRBV6-5; 8 bases align to TRBD1. The trim removed 8 bases at V and 2 bases at J, leaving 11 bases unmatched. This CDR3 contains 15 residues. Germline V lookup: CDR1 MNHEY, CDR2 SVGAGI.

This sequence joins TRBV2 and TRBJ2-4, with D perhaps matching TRBD1 (6 bases). CDR3 size: 16 residues. Germline CDR1 is SNHLY and CDR2 is FYNNEI. The ends were cut back, 0 bases at V and 5 bases at J, with 14 bases in the middle. In DNA form, the CDR3 reads TGTGCCAGCAGTGAAGCGGAAGTGGGACAACAAAACATTCAGTACTTC. Its translation: CASSEAEVGQQNIQYF. Variable domain in full (rest from reference TRBV2 and TRBJ2-4): EPEVTQTPSHQVTQMGQEVILRCVPISNHLYFYWYRQILGQKVEFLVSFYNNEISEKSEIFDDQFSVERPDGSNFTLKIRSTKLEDSAMYFCASSEAEVGQQNIQYFGAGTRLSVL.

V is TRBV27 and J is TRBJ1-6; 8 bases align to TRBD1. Looked up from germline, CDR1 is MNHEY and CDR2 is SMNVEV (reference sequence). This CDR3 has 14 amino acids. J lost 5 bases, V lost 7 bases, and 4 bases had no gene match. Here the CDR3 DNA reads TGTGCCAGCAAAAGACAGGGGCATAATTCACCCCTCCACTTT. Translated, it gives CASKRQGHNSPLHF.

The rearrangement links TRBV21-1 to TRBJ1-3; the DNA was not used to check the table's D call, TRBD1. TRBV21-1 is annotated as a pseudogene. The CDR3 has 17 residues. CDR3 amino acids: CASSLVSRQGIENTIYF. The CDR3 nucleotides are TGTGCCAGCAGCCTGGTTTCGAGACAGGGGATTGAAAACACCATATATTTT.

The CDR3 nucleotides read TGTGCCAGCAGCTTGGCCGCCAGGGGAGCCTACGAGCAGTACTTC. Translation: CASSLAARGAYEQYF. This sequence joins TRBV5-4 and TRBJ2-7, with D possibly being TRBD1 (6 bases). From germline, CDR1 is SGHNT and CDR2 YYREEE (reference sequence). The ends were cut back, 0 bases at V and 2 bases at J, with 12 bases in the middle. The CDR3 runs to 15 residues.

The CDR3 reads CASSPLFKDTQYF. The CDR3 nucleotides are TGTGCCAGCAGCCCACTTTTCAAGGATACGCAGTATTTT. The V call is TRBV7-2, the J call TRBJ2-3; D is ambiguous. Trimming pared 5 bases from V and 6 bases from J, leaving 12 bases between. Per germline, CDR1 SGHTA and CDR2 FQGNSA. This CDR3 contains 13 residues.

The V gene is TRBV6-5, the J gene TRBJ1-2, with 7 bases lining up with TRBD1. CDR1 is MNHEY and CDR2 is SVGAGI in the germline V gene. Trimming removed 6 bases from V and 4 bases from J; junction bases left unmatched: 5. CDR3 length: 13 amino acids. For the CDR3, the DNA is TGTGCCAGCAGACCGGGACAGCCCTATGGCTACACCTTC. Residues: CASRPGQPYGYTF.

This chain connects TRBV19 to TRBJ1-5; no firm D call. This CDR3 has 14 amino acids. Germline V CDR1 and CDR2: LNHDA, SQIVND (reference sequence). Deletions cut 7 bases from V and 3 bases from J, with 13 bases between. Written as DNA, the CDR3 is TGTGCCAGTACTCCCCGGGATCTCAATCAGCCCCAGCATTTT. Amino acid sequence: CASTPRDLNQPQHF.